The 26 T cell receptor beta chains presented below share a single source sample, sequenced in a study of response to subunit inactivated influenza vaccine. A single record per CDR3 protein comes from TCRdb applying MiXCR to the RT-PCR reads. The profile shows hundreds of thousands of distinct CDR3 sequences, roughly 14% of them singletons. The sample here was PBMCs from blood, taken 11 to 12 days after vaccination. The source is a man aged 45-65 years who received an inactivated influenza vaccine.

This clonotype appeared a few times. V usage is TRBV29-1 and J usage is TRBJ2-7, with D unclear. Trimming shortened V by 2 bases and J by 3 bases, and 5 bases separated the two germline ends. CDR3 length: 11 residues. The germline gives CDR1 SQVTM, CDR2 ANQGSEA. This CDR3 is CSVEFRYEQYF. The CDR3 DNA sequence: TGCAGCGTTGAATTCCGCTACGAGCAGTACTTC.

The V and J genes are TRBV5-1 and TRBJ2-1; 16 nucleotides align to TRBD2. The CDR3 extends over 17 amino acids. The junction had 8 bases not matched to a gene; V was cut back by 3 bases and J by 8 bases. The germline CDR1 and CDR2 sequences are SGHRS and YFSETQ. As DNA, the CDR3 is TGCGCCAGCAGCTCCGGGACTAGCGGGAGGGCCGTGCATGAGCAGTTCTTC. As protein: CASSSGTSGRAVHEQFF. Combining the CDR3 with reference TRBV5-1 and TRBJ2-1 gives the whole variable domain KAGVTQTPRYLIKTRGQQVTLSCSPISGHRSVSWYQQTPGQGLQFLFEYFSETQRNKGNFPGRFSGRQFSNSRSEMNVSTLELGDSALYLCASSSGTSGRAVHEQFFGPGTRLTVL.

The sample holds a few counts of this clonotype. The chain uses TRBV27 and TRBJ2-1, with TRBD2 matching 10 bases. V was clipped by 1 base and J by 14 bases; unmatched bases: 8. The CDR3 spans 14 residues. Per the germline V gene, CDR1 is MNHEY and CDR2 is SMNVEV (reference sequence). CDR3 sequence (DNA): TGTGCCAGCAGTTTATTTCCTAGCGGGAGTGTGGAGTTCTTC. This gives the protein CASSLFPSGSVEFF.

J is TRBJ1-1 and V is TRBV7-9; no firm D call. The CDR3 totals 15 residues. V lost 0 bases, J lost 5 bases, and 13 bases lay in between. Germline V gene lookup returns CDR1 SEHNR and CDR2 FQNEAQ (reference sequence). CDR3 amino acids: CASSLAIGRGTEAFF. DNA for the CDR3: TGTGCCAGCAGCTTAGCGATCGGGCGTGGGACTGAAGCTTTCTTT.

The CDR3 region is CASSLEGRVSYEQYF. In DNA form, the CDR3 reads TGTGCCAGCAGCTTAGAAGGGCGGGTGTCCTACGAGCAGTACTTC. This sequence joins TRBV7-9 and TRBJ2-7; the D gene is possibly TRBD2 (5 bases). V was trimmed by 1 base and J by 1 base, leaving 11 bases between them. The germline CDR1 and CDR2 sequences are SEHNR and FQNEAQ (reference sequence). The CDR3 extends over 15 amino acids.

The J gene is TRBJ2-5, the V gene TRBV5-1, with 8 nucleotides matching TRBD2. Germline CDR1 SGHRS, CDR2 YFSETQ. The CDR3 contains 15 residues. The junction had 5 bases not matched to a gene; V was cut back by 2 bases and J by 2 bases. Here the CDR3 DNA reads TGCGCCAGCAGCTTACAGCGGGGGTCTCAAGAGACCCAGTACTTC. The encoded protein is CASSLQRGSQETQYF.

This clonotype has only a few counts. The chain links TRBV7-2 to TRBJ2-7; TRBD2 might be the D (6 bases). The CDR3 length is 14 residues. Trimming took off 5 bases at V and 7 bases at J, with 18 bases between the two ends. Germline CDR1 and CDR2: SGHTA and FQGNSA. DNA for the CDR3: TGTGCCAGCAGCCGAGCAGGGACGGCGGGGGAGCAGTACTTC. Protein sequence: CASSRAGTAGEQYF.

This clonotype was counted only a few times. The CDR3 loop reads CSVSLTQETQYF. The CDR3 DNA follows: TGCAGCGTCTCACTCACTCAAGAGACCCAGTACTTC. The chain uses TRBV29-1 and TRBJ2-5, with D unresolved. Trimming cost V 6 bases and J 2 bases, with 10 bases left between them. CDR1 and CDR2 (germline): SQVTM, ANQGSEA. The CDR3 extends over 12 amino acids.

Regarding this clonotype: A much more abundant neighbour one base away suggests this may be a read error. This chain joins TRBV20-1 and TRBJ2-7, with TRBD1 matching 11 bases. V was pared by 5 bases and J by 3 bases, with 6 bases of the junction left unmatched. CDR1 DFQATT and CDR2 SNEGSKA come from the germline V gene (reference sequence). The length of the CDR3 is 14 residues. The CDR3 nucleotides are TGCAGTGCTTCTCGGACAGGGGGCATCTACGAGCAGTACTTC. This sequence encodes CSASRTGGIYEQYF.

In its sample, this clonotype was seen a few times. The genes are TRBV7-2 and TRBJ1-2, with TRBD1 as a possible D gene (6 bases). Germline V CDR1 and CDR2: SGHTA, FQGNSA. V lost 3 bases to trimming and J lost 4 bases, with 15 bases between them. This CDR3 has 15 amino acids. The CDR3 DNA sequence: TGTGCCAGCAGCTTCGCCATGACAGGCATCTATGGCTACACCTTC. Translating gives CASSFAMTGIYGYTF.

This clonotype was seen a handful of times. V usage is TRBV20-1 and J usage is TRBJ2-7; no reliable D call. Per germline, CDR1 DFQATT and CDR2 SNEGSKA (reference sequence). This CDR3 spans 13 amino acids. The V and J ends lost 1 base and 5 bases respectively, with 12 bases between them. CDR3 sequence reads: CSARGQTHHEQYF. The CDR3 DNA reads as TGCAGTGCTAGAGGACAAACCCACCACGAGCAGTACTTC.

The rearrangement joins TRBV30 to TRBJ2-2; the D gene is possibly TRBD2 (6 bases). The CDR3 is 13 residues long. Trimming removed 3 bases at V and 3 bases at J, with 8 bases between. Looked up from germline, CDR1 is GTSNPN and CDR2 is SVGIG (reference sequence). CDR3 sequence (DNA): TGTGCCTGGAGACGGGGGTACACCGGGGAGCTGTTTTTT. Translated: CAWRRGYTGELFF.

The rearrangement uses TRBV4-2 and TRBJ2-1; 7 bases are a match to TRBD1. J lost 4 bases, V lost 0 bases, and 6 bases had no gene match. Germline values: CDR1 LGHNA, CDR2 YNFKEQ. The length of the CDR3 is 16 residues. The CDR3 sequence: CASSQDGDRAYNEQFF. In nucleotides, the CDR3 is TGTGCCAGCAGCCAAGATGGTGACAGGGCTTACAATGAGCAGTTCTTC.

This clonotype has just a few counts. Here the CDR3 reads CGGGDGDTQYF. CDR3 DNA: TGCGGGGGGGGGGACGGCGATACGCAGTATTTT. The gene calls are TRBV20-1 and TRBJ2-3; 7 nucleotides match TRBD2. CDR3 length: 11 residues. The V gene's germline CDR1 is DFQATT and CDR2 SNEGSKA (reference sequence).

The V call is TRBV4-1, the J call TRBJ2-7; possible D gene TRBD1, 5 bases. CDR1 and CDR2 (germline): MGHRA, YSYEKL. The ends were cut back, 0 bases at V and 0 bases at J, with 12 bases in the middle. The CDR3 has 16 residues. DNA for the CDR3: TGCGCCAGCAGCCAAGAGGGGCACAGGAGCTCCTACGAGCAGTACTTC. Translated, it gives CASSQEGHRSSYEQYF.

This clonotype was observed a handful of times. V usage is TRBV15 and J usage is TRBJ2-1; perhaps D is TRBD1 or TRBD2 (5 bases each). CDR3 length: 13 amino acids. CDR1 and CDR2 (germline): LNHNV, YYDKDF (reference sequence). Trimming pared 0 bases from V and 9 bases from J, leaving 9 bases between. The CDR3 DNA follows: TGTGCCACCAGCAGAGATGGGGCGGGTGAGCAGTTCTTC. Its translation is CATSRDGAGEQFF. The whole variable domain, filled in from reference TRBV15 and TRBJ2-1, reads DAMVIQNPRYQVTQFGKPVTLSCSQTLNHNVMYWYQQKSSQAPKLLFHYYDKDFNNEADTPDNFQSRRPNTSFCFLDIRSPGLGDTAMYLCATSRDGAGEQFFGPGTRLTVL.

The rearrangement uses TRBV18 and TRBJ2-7; no clear D gene. The CDR3 extends over 14 amino acids. CDR1 and CDR2 from the germline V gene are KGHSH and LQKENI. The V end was cut by 2 bases, the J end by 0 bases, with 8 bases between. Here the CDR3 reads CASSPSAASYEQYF. The CDR3 bases are TGTGCCAGCTCACCATCCGCCGCCTCCTACGAGCAGTACTTC.

The sample holds a few counts of this clonotype. CDR3 in DNA: TGCGCCAGCAGCCTCTCCGGGCGGGTAGCGGGGAGCACAGATACGCAGTATTTT. Residues: CASSLSGRVAGSTDTQYF. The chain carries TRBV4-1 and TRBJ2-3; 8 positions agree with TRBD2. V dropped 4 bases and J dropped 0; count of bases not matched to a gene: 12. CDR1 and CDR2 from the germline V gene are MGHRA and YSYEKL. The CDR3 extends over 18 amino acids.

This chain uses TRBV2 with TRBJ1-4, with D maybe TRBD1 (5 bases). The CDR3 covers 15 residues. CDR1 is SNHLY and CDR2 is FYNNEI in the germline V gene. V lost 2 bases and J lost 3, with 10 bases in between. The CDR3 loop reads CASSERVGANEKLFF. The CDR3, as DNA: TGTGCCAGCAGTGAACGAGTGGGGGCTAATGAAAAACTGTTTTTT.

The chain recombines TRBV5-4 with TRBJ2-7; D gene unclear. Germline CDR1 and CDR2: SGHNT and YYREEE (reference sequence). The V and J ends lost 4 bases and 2 bases respectively, with 13 bases between them. This CDR3 comprises 14 residues. Here the CDR3 reads CASSPSGLPYEQYF. CDR3 coding DNA: TGTGCCAGCAGCCCATCGGGCCTCCCCTACGAGCAGTACTTC.

This clonotype was recorded a few times. The CDR3: CSHGRGLQETQYF. CDR3 nucleotide sequence: TGCAGCCATGGTAGGGGACTCCAAGAGACCCAGTACTTC. The chain links TRBV29-1 to TRBJ2-5, with D possibly being TRBD2 (6 bases). CDR3 length equals 13 residues. Per germline, CDR1 SQVTM and CDR2 ANQGSEA. V gave up 8 bases and J gave up 1 base, with 14 bases separating them.

The chain employs TRBV9 and TRBJ2-5; no clear D gene. Germline V lookup: CDR1 SGDLS, CDR2 YYNGEE. The ends were cut back, 0 bases at V and 5 bases at J, with 11 bases in the middle. CDR3 length: 14 amino acids. CDR3: CASSVGQARETQYF. The DNA of the CDR3 is TGTGCCAGCAGCGTAGGCCAAGCCCGGGAGACCCAGTACTTC. Supplemented by reference TRBV9 and TRBJ2-5, the full variable domain reads DSGVTQTPKHLITATGQRVTLRCSPRSGDLSVYWYQQSLDQGLQFLIQYYNGEERAKGNILERFSAQQFPDLHSELNLSSLELGDSALYFCASSVGQARETQYFGPGTRLLVL.

The chain links TRBV14 to TRBJ1-1; D not resolved. Trimming took 6 bases from V and 0 from J, leaving 11 bases between them. CDR1 and CDR2 from the germline V gene are SGHDN and FVKESK. CDR3 size: 14 residues. The CDR3 loop is CASSEQILNTEAFF. In nucleotides, the CDR3 is TGTGCCAGCAGTGAACAGATACTGAACACTGAAGCTTTCTTT.

Many counts were recorded for this clonotype. The chain is built from TRBV7-2 and TRBJ2-7; D is uncertain. Deletions cut 4 bases from V and 2 bases from J, with 12 bases between. Per the germline V gene, CDR1 is SGHTA and CDR2 is FQGNSA. The CDR3 length is 14 residues. This CDR3 is CASSSTYNTYEQYF. The CDR3 DNA reads TGTGCCAGCAGCTCCACCTATAATACCTACGAGCAGTACTTC.

This clonotype came up a few times. The chain employs TRBV11-2 and TRBJ2-1; D uncertain. The CDR3 runs to 17 residues. Trimming removed 1 base from V and 2 bases from J, with 15 bases in between. Germline V gene data show CDR1 as SGHAT and CDR2 as FQNNGV. The CDR3 DNA is TGTGCCAGCAGCTTAGTTCCCCCGGTCTTCCCCTACAATGAGCAGTTCTTC. This codes for CASSLVPPVFPYNEQFF.

This sequence joins TRBV9 and TRBJ2-1; possibly TRBD2 for D (6 bases). From germline, CDR1 is SGDLS and CDR2 YYNGEE. Trimming cost V 6 bases and J 8 bases, with 18 bases left between them. The CDR3 loop spans 14 amino acids. The CDR3 bases are TGTGCCAGCACCCCCCATGCAGCGGGCGATGAGCAGTTCTTC. Translating it yields CASTPHAAGDEQFF.